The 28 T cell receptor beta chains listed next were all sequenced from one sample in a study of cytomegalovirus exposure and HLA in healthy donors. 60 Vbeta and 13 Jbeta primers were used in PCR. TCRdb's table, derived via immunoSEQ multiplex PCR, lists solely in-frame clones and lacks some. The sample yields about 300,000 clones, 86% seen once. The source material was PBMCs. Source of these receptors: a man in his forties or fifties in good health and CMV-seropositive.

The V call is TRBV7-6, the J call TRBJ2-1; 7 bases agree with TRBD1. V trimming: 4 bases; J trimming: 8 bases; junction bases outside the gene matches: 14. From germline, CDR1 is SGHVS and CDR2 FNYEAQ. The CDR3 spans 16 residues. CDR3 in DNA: TGTGCCAGCAGCTCCCCGTCGGCACAGGGGTTCCATGAGCAGTTCTTC. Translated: CASSSPSAQGFHEQFF. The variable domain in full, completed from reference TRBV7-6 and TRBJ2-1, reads GAGVSQSPRYKVTKRGQDVALRCDPISGHVSLYWYRQALGQGPEFLTYFNYEAQQDKSGLPNDRFSAERPEGSISTLTIQRTEQRDSAMYRCASSSPSAQGFHEQFFGPGTRLTVL.

For the CDR3, the DNA is TGCAGCGTTCGCAGGGATGGCTACACCTTC. Translation: CSVRRDGYTF. The chain couples TRBV29-1 to TRBJ1-2; tentative D call: TRBD1 (5 bases). Germline V gene sequence: CDR1 SQVTM, CDR2 ANQGSEA. This CDR3 spans 10 amino acids. V was shortened by 5 bases and J by 6 bases, with 7 bases between the two germline ends.

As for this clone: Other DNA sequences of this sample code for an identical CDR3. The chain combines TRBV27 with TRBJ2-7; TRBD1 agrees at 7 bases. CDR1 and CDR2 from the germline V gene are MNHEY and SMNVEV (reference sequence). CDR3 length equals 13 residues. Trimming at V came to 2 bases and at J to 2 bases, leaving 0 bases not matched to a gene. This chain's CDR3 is CASSLGTAYEQYF. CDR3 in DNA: TGTGCCAGCAGTTTAGGGACAGCCTACGAGCAGTACTTC.

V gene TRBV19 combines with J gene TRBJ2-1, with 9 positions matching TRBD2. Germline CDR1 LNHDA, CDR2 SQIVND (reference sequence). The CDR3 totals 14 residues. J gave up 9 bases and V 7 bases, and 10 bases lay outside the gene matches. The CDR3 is CASTPLAGWGEQFF. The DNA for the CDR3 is TGTGCCAGTACCCCCCTAGCGGGATGGGGTGAGCAGTTCTTC.

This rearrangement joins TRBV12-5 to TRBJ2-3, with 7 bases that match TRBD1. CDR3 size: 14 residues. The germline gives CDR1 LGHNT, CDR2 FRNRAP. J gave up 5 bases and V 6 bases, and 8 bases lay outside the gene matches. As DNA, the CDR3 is TGTGCTAGTGGCTACGACAGGGCGCGAGATACGCAGTATTTT. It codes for CASGYDRARDTQYF.

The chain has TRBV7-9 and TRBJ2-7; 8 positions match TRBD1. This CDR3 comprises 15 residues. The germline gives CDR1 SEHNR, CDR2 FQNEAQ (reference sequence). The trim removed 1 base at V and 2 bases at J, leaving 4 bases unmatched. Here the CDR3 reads CASSLGRGLPYEQYF. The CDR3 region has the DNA TGTGCCAGCAGCTTAGGCAGGGGGCTGCCCTACGAGCAGTACTTC.

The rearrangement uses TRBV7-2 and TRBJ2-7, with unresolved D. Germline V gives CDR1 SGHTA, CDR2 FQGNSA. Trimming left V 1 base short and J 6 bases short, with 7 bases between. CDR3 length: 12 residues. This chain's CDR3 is CASSLVPSEQYF. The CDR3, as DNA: TGTGCCAGCAGCTTAGTTCCGTCCGAGCAGTACTTC.

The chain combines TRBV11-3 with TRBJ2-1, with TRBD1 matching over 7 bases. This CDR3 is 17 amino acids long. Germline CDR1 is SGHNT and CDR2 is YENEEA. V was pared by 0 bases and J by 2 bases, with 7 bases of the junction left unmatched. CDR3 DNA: TGTGCCAGCAGCTTAGATAGAGGTCAGGGGGCCTACAATGAGCAGTTCTTC. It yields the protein CASSLDRGQGAYNEQFF.

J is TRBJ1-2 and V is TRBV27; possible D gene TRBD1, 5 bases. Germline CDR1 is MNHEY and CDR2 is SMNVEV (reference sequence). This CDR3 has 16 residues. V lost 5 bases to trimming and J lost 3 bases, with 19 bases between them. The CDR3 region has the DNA TGTGCCAGCAGTCCATATATGACAGTCGACGACTATGGCTACACCTTC. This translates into CASSPYMTVDDYGYTF.

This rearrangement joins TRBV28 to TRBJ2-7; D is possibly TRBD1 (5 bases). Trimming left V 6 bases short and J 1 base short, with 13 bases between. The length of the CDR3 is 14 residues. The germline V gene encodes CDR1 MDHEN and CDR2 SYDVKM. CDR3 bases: TGTGCCAGCAGGGCCCAGGGCGGTTCCTACGAGCAGTACTTC. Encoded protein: CASRAQGGSYEQYF.

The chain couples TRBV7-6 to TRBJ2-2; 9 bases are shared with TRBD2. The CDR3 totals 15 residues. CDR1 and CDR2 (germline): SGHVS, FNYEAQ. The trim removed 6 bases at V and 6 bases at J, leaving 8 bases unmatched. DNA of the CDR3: TGTGCCAGCAGTCCTGGACTAGCGTTTGCCGGGGAGCTGTTTTTT. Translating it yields CASSPGLAFAGELFF.

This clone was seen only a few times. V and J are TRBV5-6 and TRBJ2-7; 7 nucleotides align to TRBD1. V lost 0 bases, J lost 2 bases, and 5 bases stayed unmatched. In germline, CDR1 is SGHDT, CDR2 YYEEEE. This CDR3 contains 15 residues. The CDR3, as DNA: TGTGCCAGCAGCTTGGAATGGGACAGCCCCTACGAGCAGTACTTC. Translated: CASSLEWDSPYEQYF.

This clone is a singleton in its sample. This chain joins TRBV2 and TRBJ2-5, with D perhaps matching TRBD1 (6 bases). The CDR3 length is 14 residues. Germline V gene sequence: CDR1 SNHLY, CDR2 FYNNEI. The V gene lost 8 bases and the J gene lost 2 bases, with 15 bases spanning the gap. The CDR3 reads CASSGTLTQETQYF. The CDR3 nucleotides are TGTGCCAGCTCGGGGACACTTACGCAAGAGACCCAGTACTTC.

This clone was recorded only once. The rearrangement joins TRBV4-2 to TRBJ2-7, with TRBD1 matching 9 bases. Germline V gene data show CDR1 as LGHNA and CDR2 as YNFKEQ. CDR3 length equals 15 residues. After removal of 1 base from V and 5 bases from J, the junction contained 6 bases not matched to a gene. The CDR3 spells CASSQGPRQGDEQYF. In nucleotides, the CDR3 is TGTGCCAGCAGCCAAGGGCCGAGACAGGGGGACGAGCAGTACTTC.

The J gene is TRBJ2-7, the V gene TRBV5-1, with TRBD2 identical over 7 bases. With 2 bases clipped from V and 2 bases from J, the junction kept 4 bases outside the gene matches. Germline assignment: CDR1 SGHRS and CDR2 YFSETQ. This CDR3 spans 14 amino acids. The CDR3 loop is CASSFSGPAYEQYF. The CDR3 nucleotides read TGCGCCAGCAGCTTTAGCGGGCCCGCCTACGAGCAGTACTTC.

CDR3: CASSTPDNLGYTF. CDR3 bases: TGTGCCAGCAGCACCCCCGACAATCTGGGCTACACCTTC. This sequence joins TRBV28 and TRBJ1-2; D not certain. V lost 6 bases, J lost 8 bases, and 16 bases lay in between. The germline V gene has CDR1 MDHEN and CDR2 SYDVKM. CDR3 length: 13 residues.

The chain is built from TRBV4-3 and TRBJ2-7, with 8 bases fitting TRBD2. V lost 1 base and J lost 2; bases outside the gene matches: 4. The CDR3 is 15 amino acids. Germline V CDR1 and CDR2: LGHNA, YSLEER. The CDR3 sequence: CASSQAGTSPYEQYF. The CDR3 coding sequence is TGCGCCAGCAGCCAAGCCGGGACTAGTCCCTACGAGCAGTACTTC.

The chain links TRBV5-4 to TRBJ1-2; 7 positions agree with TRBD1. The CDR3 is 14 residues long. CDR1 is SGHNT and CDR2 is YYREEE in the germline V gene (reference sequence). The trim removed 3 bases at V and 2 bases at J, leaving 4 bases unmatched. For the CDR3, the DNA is TGTGCCAGCAGCTACCCAGGGGGAAACTATGGCTACACCTTC. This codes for CASSYPGGNYGYTF.

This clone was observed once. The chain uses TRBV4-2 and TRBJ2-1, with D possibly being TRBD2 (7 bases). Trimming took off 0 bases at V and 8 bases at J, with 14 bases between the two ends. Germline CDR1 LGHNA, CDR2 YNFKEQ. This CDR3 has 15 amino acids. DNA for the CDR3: TGTGCCAGCAGCCAAGATGGAGGGGGGGGGTATGAGCAGTTCTTC. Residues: CASSQDGGGGYEQFF.

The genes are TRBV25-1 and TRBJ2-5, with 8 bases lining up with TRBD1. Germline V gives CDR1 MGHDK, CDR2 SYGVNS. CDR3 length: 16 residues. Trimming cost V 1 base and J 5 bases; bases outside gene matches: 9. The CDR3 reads CASSEFRTGNVETQYF. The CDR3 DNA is TGTGCCAGCAGTGAATTTAGGACAGGGAATGTGGAGACCCAGTACTTC.

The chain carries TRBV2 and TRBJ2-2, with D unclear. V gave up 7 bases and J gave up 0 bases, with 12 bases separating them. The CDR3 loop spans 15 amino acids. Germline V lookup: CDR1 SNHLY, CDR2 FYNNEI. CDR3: CASNLEAANTGELFF. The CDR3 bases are TGTGCCAGCAATCTCGAGGCCGCGAACACCGGGGAGCTGTTTTTT.

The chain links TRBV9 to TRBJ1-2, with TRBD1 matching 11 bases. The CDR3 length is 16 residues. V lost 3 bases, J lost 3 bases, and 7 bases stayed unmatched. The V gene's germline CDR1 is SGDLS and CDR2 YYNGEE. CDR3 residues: CASSAHRDRGDYGYTF. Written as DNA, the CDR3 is TGTGCCAGCAGCGCCCACCGGGACAGGGGGGACTATGGCTACACCTTC.

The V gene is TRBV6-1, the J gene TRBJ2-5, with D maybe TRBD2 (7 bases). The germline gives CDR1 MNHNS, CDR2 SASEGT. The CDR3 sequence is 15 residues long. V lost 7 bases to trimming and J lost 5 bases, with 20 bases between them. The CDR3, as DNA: TGTGCCAGCACCACCTATAGGGGGGGCGACGAGACCCAGTACTTC. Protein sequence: CASTTYRGGDETQYF.

For the CDR3, the DNA is TGCGCCAGCATCGAGACTAGCGGGAGGAACAATGAGCAGTTCTTC. Its translation is CASIETSGRNNEQFF. The J gene is TRBJ2-1, the V gene TRBV5-1; 13 nucleotides match TRBD2. Germline CDR1 reads SGHRS; CDR2 reads YFSETQ. The CDR3 loop spans 15 amino acids. V lost 6 bases to trimming and J lost 5 bases; unmatched junction nucleotides: 5.

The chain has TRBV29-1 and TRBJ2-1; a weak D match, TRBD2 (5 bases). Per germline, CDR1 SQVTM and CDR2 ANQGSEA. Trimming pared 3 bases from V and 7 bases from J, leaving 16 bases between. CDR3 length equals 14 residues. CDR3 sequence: CSVEQSGSVNEQFF. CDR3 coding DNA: TGCAGCGTTGAGCAGAGCGGTAGTGTAAATGAGCAGTTCTTC.

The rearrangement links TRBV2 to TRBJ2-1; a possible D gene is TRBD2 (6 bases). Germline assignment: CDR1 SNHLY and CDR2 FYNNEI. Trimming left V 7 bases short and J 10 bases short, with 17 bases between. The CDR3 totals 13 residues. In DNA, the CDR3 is TGTGCCAGCACTGTGGGGCGGGGAACAGAGCAGTTCTTC. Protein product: CASTVGRGTEQFF.

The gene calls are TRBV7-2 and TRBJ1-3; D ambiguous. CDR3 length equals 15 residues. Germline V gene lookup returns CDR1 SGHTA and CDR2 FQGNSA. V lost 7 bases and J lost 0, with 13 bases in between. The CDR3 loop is CASNPAGASGNTIYF. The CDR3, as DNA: TGTGCCAGCAACCCGGCGGGAGCCTCTGGAAACACCATATATTTT.

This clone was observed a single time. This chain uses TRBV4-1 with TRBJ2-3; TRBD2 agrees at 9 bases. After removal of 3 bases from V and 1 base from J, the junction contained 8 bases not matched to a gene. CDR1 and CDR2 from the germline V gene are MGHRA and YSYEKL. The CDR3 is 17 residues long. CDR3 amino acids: CASSQESRLAGTDTQYF. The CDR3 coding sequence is TGCGCCAGCAGCCAGGAGAGCAGACTAGCGGGCACAGATACGCAGTATTTT.